The table lists the clone carrying this TCR beta chain with many counts. Its target is unknown. From the 5' RACE reads, TCRdb called clonotypes with MiXCR, one entry per CDR3 protein. The sample lists a few hundred thousand distinct CDR3 sequences, about 7.1% occurring once. The data stem from a study of T cells after yellow fever vaccination. Broader study findings: Contaminants from the bulk population, in the form of abundant clonotypes, could be found in FACS-sorted repertoires.

The CDR3 contains 14 residues. V gave up 6 bases and J gave up 7 bases; unmatched junction bases: 9. V is TRBV12-3 or TRBV12-4 and J is TRBJ2-1, with TRBD2 identical over 7 bases. Here the sequenced sample was CD4+ T cells sorted from PBMCs, taken 15 days after the yellow fever booster vaccination. The source of this sequence is a man in his thirties or forties who received the YFV17D yellow fever vaccine. This chain's CDR3 is CASRGTIDGNEQFF. CDR3 coding DNA: TGTGCCAGCAGAGGGACTATAGACGGGAATGAGCAGTTCTTC.